The 18 T cell receptor beta chains reported below all come from one sample, sequenced in a study of shared clonotypes between healthy human individuals. Produced via immunoSEQ multiplex PCR; TCRdb's table is partial and in-frame only. This sample carries some 580,000 clones, about 97% of them seen once, and the ten largest clones take about 0.06%. Sequencing input: naive CD4+ T cells sorted from blood. Documented subset: CD45RA+ positively selected. The receptors derive from a woman aged 30 to 39 in good health.

The rearrangement links TRBV13 to TRBJ1-4; D perhaps matches TRBD1 (5 bases). From germline, CDR1 is PRHDT and CDR2 FYEKMQ (reference sequence). CDR3 length: 14 amino acids. The V gene lost 5 bases and the J gene lost 10 bases, with 17 bases spanning the gap. CDR3 in DNA: TGTGCCAGCAGCCTCGGGAGAAGGGGACTAAAACTGTTTTTT. It is translated as CASSLGRRGLKLFF.

The genes are TRBV21-1 and TRBJ1-4. TRBV21-1 is labeled a pseudogene. There are 12 residues in the CDR3. In DNA form, the CDR3 reads TGTGCCAGCGATTTCCAAAAAGAAAAACTGTTTTTT. Translated: CASDFQKEKLFF.

The CDR3 DNA reads TGTGCCAGCAGCCCCGGGCTAGCCTACGAGCAGTACTTC. It translates to CASSPGLAYEQYF. The rearrangement links TRBV13 to TRBJ2-7, with unresolved D. Trimming shortened V by 5 bases and J by 2 bases, and 10 bases separated the two germline ends. Germline V CDR1 and CDR2: PRHDT, FYEKMQ (reference sequence). The CDR3 spans 13 residues.

The V call is TRBV7-2, the J call TRBJ2-7, with D tentatively TRBD1 (6 bases). Germline assignment: CDR1 SGHTA and CDR2 FQGNSA. The V and J ends lost 2 bases and 0 bases respectively, with 11 bases between them. This CDR3 spans 15 amino acids. The CDR3 protein is CASSLTDSSSYEQYF. The CDR3 nucleotides read TGTGCCAGCAGCTTAACGGACAGCTCCTCCTACGAGCAGTACTTC.

The chain uses TRBV2 and TRBJ1-5, with a tentative D call TRBD1 (5 bases). V was cut by 6 bases and J by 7 bases, with 13 bases left in between. The CDR3 covers 13 residues. The germline CDR1 and CDR2 sequences are SNHLY and FYNNEI. CDR3 sequence: CASRKSWGQPQHF. CDR3 DNA sequence: TGTGCCAGCAGAAAGTCCTGGGGGCAGCCCCAGCATTTT.

V gene TRBV27 combines with J gene TRBJ1-3; D perhaps matches TRBD1 (5 bases). Trimming took 6 bases from V and 8 from J, leaving 14 bases between them. The CDR3 runs to 13 residues. CDR1 is MNHEY and CDR2 is SMNVEV in the germline V gene (reference sequence). The DNA of the CDR3 is TGTGCCAGCAGCGCCCGACGGGGGGACACCATATATTTT. Encoded protein: CASSARRGDTIYF.

This chain joins TRBV28 and TRBJ2-6, with D unresolved. The germline V and J ends were trimmed by 2 bases and 0 bases, with 8 bases remaining between them. From germline, CDR1 is MDHEN and CDR2 SYDVKM. CDR3 length: 16 residues. The CDR3 nucleotides are TGTGCCAGCAGTTTAATCAGTAACTCTGGGGCCAACGTCCTGACTTTC. Its protein product is CASSLISNSGANVLTF.

This chain joins TRBV6-5 and TRBJ2-6; weak D call: TRBD1 (6 bases). Germline lookup yields CDR1 MNHEY and CDR2 SVGAGI. CDR3 size: 15 residues. V was shortened by 3 bases and J by 2 bases, with 8 bases between the two germline ends. Written as DNA, the CDR3 is TGTGCCAGCAGTTATTGGGGGCCTGGGGCCAACGTCCTGACTTTC. Protein: CASSYWGPGANVLTF.

The gene calls are TRBV5-1 and TRBJ2-3, with TRBD2 matching over 10 bases. V shed 0 bases and J 6 bases; nucleotides not matched to a gene: 7. The CDR3 is 16 residues long. Germline V lookup: CDR1 SGHRS, CDR2 YFSETQ. The CDR3 protein is CASSLGVAGGGDTQYF. For the CDR3, the DNA is TGCGCCAGCAGCTTGGGAGTAGCGGGAGGTGGGGATACGCAGTATTTT.

The chain links TRBV11-2 to TRBJ2-7; 11 bases agree with TRBD1. V was pared by 5 bases and J by 4 bases, with 7 bases of the junction left unmatched. Germline CDR1 and CDR2: SGHAT and FQNNGV. The CDR3 is 15 residues long. CDR3 protein: CASSAPGQGEYEQYF. CDR3 coding DNA: TGTGCCAGCAGCGCGCCGGGACAGGGGGAATACGAGCAGTACTTC.

V usage is TRBV7-9 and J usage is TRBJ2-2; D gene uncertain. The CDR3 extends over 13 amino acids. CDR1 and CDR2 from the germline V gene are SEHNR and FQNEAQ (reference sequence). With 8 bases removed from V and 2 bases from J, the gap between germline ends came to 9 bases. CDR3 sequence (DNA): TGTGCCAGCGACTCGCCTAACACCGGGGAGCTGTTTTTT. Protein product: CASDSPNTGELFF.

The chain recombines TRBV10-1 with TRBJ2-7; TRBD1 might be the D (6 bases). The V gene's germline CDR1 is WNHNN and CDR2 SYGVQD (reference sequence). The CDR3 extends over 14 amino acids. V dropped 2 bases and J dropped 4 bases, with 12 bases sitting between them. The CDR3 region has the DNA TGCGCCAGCAGTGAGCCAGGGGACCCGTACGAGCAGTACTTC. Protein: CASSEPGDPYEQYF.

The chain combines TRBV7-9 with TRBJ2-2; 16 positions match TRBD2. The V and J ends lost 3 bases and 4 bases, in that order; junction bases with no gene match: 2. The CDR3 contains 17 residues. In germline, CDR1 is SEHNR, CDR2 FQNEAQ (reference sequence). The CDR3 sequence: CASSLGLAGGLTGELFF. In DNA form, the CDR3 reads TGTGCCAGCAGCTTGGGACTAGCGGGAGGGCTCACCGGGGAGCTGTTTTTT.

This CDR3 is CASSARASYEQYF. In DNA form, the CDR3 reads TGTGCCAGCAGTGCGCGGGCGAGTTACGAGCAGTACTTC. The genes are TRBV28 and TRBJ2-7, with TRBD2 as a possible D gene (5 bases). Trimming removed 5 bases at V and 4 bases at J, with 12 bases between. Germline CDR1 MDHEN, CDR2 SYDVKM. The CDR3 spans 13 residues. The full variable domain, with the rest looked up from reference TRBV28 and TRBJ2-7, is DVKVTQSSRYLVKRTGEKVFLECVQDMDHENMFWYRQDPGLGLRLIYFSYDVKMKEKGDIPEGYSVSREKKERFSLILESASTNQTSMYLCASSARASYEQYFGPGTRLTVT.

The chain uses TRBV7-9 and TRBJ2-5; 9 nucleotides match TRBD2. Germline V gives CDR1 SEHNR, CDR2 FQNEAQ (reference sequence). The CDR3 contains 15 residues. Trimming took 5 bases from V and 3 from J; bases not matched to a gene: 7. The CDR3 loop is CASSAYRTSEETQYF. The CDR3 DNA is TGTGCCAGCAGCGCGTACCGGACTAGCGAAGAGACCCAGTACTTC.

The chain combines TRBV30 with TRBJ1-1; D gene uncertain. Per the germline V gene, CDR1 is GTSNPN and CDR2 is SVGIG (reference sequence). The CDR3 is 12 amino acids. Trimming stripped 2 bases from V and 9 bases from J, with 13 bases between. The DNA of the CDR3 is TGTGCCTGGAGTTCCGAAGGGCCTCAAGCTTTCTTT. Protein product: CAWSSEGPQAFF.

This sequence joins TRBV7-9 and TRBJ1-5, with 8 bases identical to TRBD1. The CDR3 has 14 amino acids. Germline V lookup: CDR1 SEHNR, CDR2 FQNEAQ (reference sequence). The trim removed 5 bases at V and 2 bases at J, leaving 2 bases unmatched. The CDR3 here is CASSQTGGNQPQHF. The CDR3 bases are TGTGCCAGCAGCCAGACAGGGGGCAATCAGCCCCAGCATTTT.

The chain links TRBV7-9 to TRBJ2-1; no clear D. This CDR3 is 9 amino acids long. Trimming took off 10 bases at V and 7 bases at J, with 5 bases between the two ends. Per the germline V gene, CDR1 is SEHNR and CDR2 is FQNEAQ (reference sequence). The CDR3 sequence: CATRNEQFF. CDR3 in DNA: TGTGCCACCAGAAATGAGCAGTTCTTC. Looking up the rest from reference TRBV7-9 and TRBJ2-1 gives the full variable domain: DTGVSQNPRHKITKRGQNVTFRCDPISEHNRLYWYRQTLGQGPEFLTYFQNEAQLEKSRLLSDRFSAERPKGSFSTLEIQRTEQGDSAMYLCATRNEQFFGPGTRLTVL.